The clone carrying this T cell receptor beta chain has just a few counts. Antigen: not known. These data originate in a study of T cells in Graves' hyperthyroidism and ophthalmopathy. Study-wide background: It was at initial diagnosis, before any treatment, that peripheral blood was collected. Study-wide points: Blood held most thyroid clonotypes expanded above 0.001 frequency.

With duration under 3 months, ophthalmopathy was active: Clinical Activity Score at least 3, NOSPECS at least 4. What was amplified from RNA transcripts were TCR beta CDR3 regions. The HTBI primer set served for first-round RT-PCR of the TCR CDR3. TCRdb processed the multiplex PCR reads anew with MiXCR; each CDR3 protein has one entry. The sample yields approximately 530,000 distinct CDR3 sequences, about 20% seen once. With 6 bases removed from V and 4 bases from J, the gap between germline ends came to 9 bases. Germline V gene sequence: CDR1 KGHDR, CDR2 SFDVKD. The CDR3 has 13 residues. V is TRBV24-1 and J is TRBJ1-5; D is unresolved. This sequence originates from a man between 40 and 49 years old with Graves' ophthalmopathy. The sample was blood. The chain's CDR3 is CATSLGNNQPQHF. The CDR3 DNA is TGTGCCACCAGTTTAGGCAATAATCAGCCCCAGCATTTT.